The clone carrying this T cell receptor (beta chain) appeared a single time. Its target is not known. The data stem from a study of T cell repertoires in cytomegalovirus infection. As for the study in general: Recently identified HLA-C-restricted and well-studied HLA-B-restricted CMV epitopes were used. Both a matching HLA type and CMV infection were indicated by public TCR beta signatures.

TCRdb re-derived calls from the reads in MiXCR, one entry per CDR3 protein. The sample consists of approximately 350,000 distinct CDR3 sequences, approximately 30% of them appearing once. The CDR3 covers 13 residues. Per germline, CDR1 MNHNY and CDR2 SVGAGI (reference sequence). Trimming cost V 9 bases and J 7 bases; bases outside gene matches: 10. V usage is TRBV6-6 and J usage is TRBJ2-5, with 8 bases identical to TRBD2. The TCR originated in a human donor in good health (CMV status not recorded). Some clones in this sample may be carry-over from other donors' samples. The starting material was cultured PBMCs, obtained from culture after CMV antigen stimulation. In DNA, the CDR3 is TGTGCCAGTGGAGCGGGGGCACTCGGGACCCAGTACTTC. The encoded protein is CASGAGALGTQYF.